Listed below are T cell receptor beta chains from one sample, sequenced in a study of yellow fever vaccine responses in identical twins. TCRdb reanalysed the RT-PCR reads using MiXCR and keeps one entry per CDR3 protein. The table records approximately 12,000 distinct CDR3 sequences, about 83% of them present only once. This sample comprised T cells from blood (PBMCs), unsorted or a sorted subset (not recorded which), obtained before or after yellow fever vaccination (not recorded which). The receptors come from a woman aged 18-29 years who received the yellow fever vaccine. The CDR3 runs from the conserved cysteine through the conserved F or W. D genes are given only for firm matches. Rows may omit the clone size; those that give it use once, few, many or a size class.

CDR3aa: CATRLAGSYEQYF
CDR3nt: TGTGCCACCCGACTAGCGGGCTCCTACGAGCAGTACTTC
len: 13
j_gene: TRBJ2-7
d_gene: TRBD2
v_gene: TRBV2
abundance: once

CDR3aa: CASSQDVGQGNQPQHF
CDR3nt: TGCGCCAGCAGCCAAGATGTCGGACAGGGCAATCAGCCCCAGCATTTT
len: 16
j_gene: TRBJ1-5
d_gene: TRBD1
v_gene: TRBV4-3
abundance: .

CDR3aa: CASSLGGAGYEQYF
CDR3nt: TGTGCCAGCAGTTTAGGGGGGGCGGGCTACGAGCAGTACTTC
len: 14
j_gene: TRBJ2-7
d_gene: .
v_gene: TRBV12-3/TRBV12-4
abundance: .

CDR3aa: CASSFIGELFF
CDR3nt: TGTGCCAGCAGCTTTATCGGGGAGCTGTTTTTT
len: 11
j_gene: TRBJ2-2
d_gene: .
v_gene: TRBV11-1
abundance: once

CDR3aa: CASSRTSGDGEQYF
CDR3nt: TGTGCCAGCTCACGGACTAGCGGGGACGGTGAGCAGTACTTC
len: 14
j_gene: TRBJ2-7
d_gene: TRBD2
v_gene: TRBV18
abundance: .

CDR3aa: CASSLNRDSSYEQYF
CDR3nt: TGCGCCAGCAGCCTAAACCGGGACTCCTCCTACGAGCAGTACTTC
len: 15
j_gene: TRBJ2-7
d_gene: .
v_gene: TRBV4-3
abundance: .

CDR3aa: CASRSSGGGYNEQFF
CDR3nt: TGTGCCAGCAGGTCTAGCGGGGGAGGGTACAATGAGCAGTTCTTC
len: 15
j_gene: TRBJ2-1
d_gene: TRBD2
v_gene: TRBV6-6
abundance: .

CDR3aa: CASSARQGTSYEQYF
CDR3nt: TGCGCCAGCAGCGCTCGACAGGGGACGTCCTACGAGCAGTACTTC
len: 15
j_gene: TRBJ2-7
d_gene: TRBD1
v_gene: TRBV4-3
abundance: .

CDR3aa: CASSYTAGTSQFF
CDR3nt: TGCGCCAGCAGCTATACGGCCGGGACTAGCCAGTTCTTC
len: 13
j_gene: TRBJ2-1
d_gene: TRBD2
v_gene: TRBV11-1
abundance: few

CDR3aa: CASSESNTGELFF
CDR3nt: TGTGCCAGCAGTGAGTCTAACACCGGGGAGCTGTTTTTT
len: 13
j_gene: TRBJ2-2
d_gene: .
v_gene: TRBV6-4
abundance: .

CDR3aa: CASIEGGMNTEAFF
CDR3nt: TGTGCCAGCATCGAAGGGGGAATGAACACTGAAGCTTTCTTT
len: 14
j_gene: TRBJ1-1
d_gene: .
v_gene: TRBV6-1
abundance: once

CDR3aa: CASSFGESYEQYF
CDR3nt: TGTGCCAGCAGCTTTGGGGAAAGCTACGAGCAGTACTTC
len: 13
j_gene: TRBJ2-7
d_gene: .
v_gene: TRBV7-6
abundance: .

CDR3aa: CATGTGGLAKNIQYF
CDR3nt: TGTGCCACCGGGACAGGGGGCTTAGCCAAAAACATTCAGTACTTC
len: 15
j_gene: TRBJ2-4
d_gene: TRBD1
v_gene: TRBV11-2
abundance: .

CDR3aa: CASSLEVNEQFF
CDR3nt: TGTGCCAGCAGTTTGGAAGTAAATGAGCAGTTCTTC
len: 12
j_gene: TRBJ2-1
d_gene: .
v_gene: TRBV12-3/TRBV12-4
abundance: .

CDR3aa: CSVYTFSGELFF
CDR3nt: TGCAGCGTTTACACGTTCTCCGGGGAGCTGTTTTTT
len: 12
j_gene: TRBJ2-2
d_gene: .
v_gene: TRBV29-1
abundance: .

CDR3aa: CASSSDRESSYEQYF
CDR3nt: TGCGCCAGCAGCTCTGACAGGGAGAGCTCCTACGAGCAGTACTTC
len: 15
j_gene: TRBJ2-7
d_gene: TRBD1
v_gene: TRBV10-1
abundance: .

CDR3aa: CASSLRDRAYEQYF
CDR3nt: TGTGCCAGCAGCTTACGGGACCGGGCCTACGAGCAGTACTTC
len: 14
j_gene: TRBJ2-7
d_gene: .
v_gene: TRBV11-2
abundance: .

CDR3aa: CASSPPGSYEQYF
CDR3nt: TGTGCCAGCAGCCCCCCAGGGAGCTACGAGCAGTACTTC
len: 13
j_gene: TRBJ2-7
d_gene: .
v_gene: TRBV6-1
abundance: .

CDR3aa: CASSSLKEASGKGEQFF
CDR3nt: TGTGCCAGCAGCTCCCTAAAAGAGGCTAGCGGGAAGGGTGAGCAGTTCTTC
len: 17
j_gene: TRBJ2-1
d_gene: TRBD2
v_gene: TRBV11-2
abundance: few

CDR3aa: CAWSVIGYEQYF
CDR3nt: TGTGCCTGGAGTGTAATTGGCTACGAGCAGTACTTC
len: 12
j_gene: TRBJ2-7
d_gene: .
v_gene: TRBV30
abundance: .

CDR3aa: CAGLSVTGELFF
CDR3nt: TGTGCCGGGCTAAGTGTCACCGGGGAGCTGTTTTTT
len: 12
j_gene: TRBJ2-2
d_gene: .
v_gene: TRBV28
abundance: once

CDR3aa: CASSFRGGPTGELFF
CDR3nt: TGTGCCAGCAGTTTTCGGGGGGGGCCCACCGGGGAGCTGTTTTTT
len: 15
j_gene: TRBJ2-2
d_gene: TRBD2
v_gene: TRBV28
abundance: once

CDR3aa: CASSQDRLAGARGETQYF
CDR3nt: TGCGCCAGCAGCCAAGATAGACTAGCGGGAGCTAGGGGAGAGACCCAGTACTTC
len: 18
j_gene: TRBJ2-5
d_gene: TRBD2
v_gene: TRBV4-3
abundance: once

CDR3aa: CASSSRGGNGYTF
CDR3nt: TGTGCCAGCAGCTCCAGGGGGGGCAATGGCTACACCTTC
len: 13
j_gene: TRBJ1-2
d_gene: TRBD1
v_gene: TRBV7-6
abundance: .

CDR3aa: CASSPVTMASGGHEQYF
CDR3nt: TGTGCCAGCTCACCAGTTACGATGGCTAGCGGGGGCCACGAGCAGTACTTC
len: 17
j_gene: TRBJ2-7
d_gene: TRBD2
v_gene: TRBV18
abundance: .

CDR3aa: CASSPRDFQETQYF
CDR3nt: TGTGCCAGTAGTCCTCGGGACTTCCAAGAGACCCAGTACTTC
len: 14
j_gene: TRBJ2-5
d_gene: .
v_gene: TRBV19
abundance: once

CDR3aa: CASSGREGFYEQYF
CDR3nt: TGTGCCAGCAGTGGCAGGGAAGGTTTCTACGAGCAGTACTTC
len: 14
j_gene: TRBJ2-7
d_gene: .
v_gene: TRBV2
abundance: .

CDR3aa: CSARTGVDNEQFF
CDR3nt: TGCAGCGCGAGGACAGGGGTGGACAATGAGCAGTTCTTC
len: 13
j_gene: TRBJ2-1
d_gene: TRBD1
v_gene: TRBV29-1
abundance: .

CDR3aa: CASSLGRRPANTEAFF
CDR3nt: TGTGCCAGCAGTTTGGGACGGAGACCCGCAAACACTGAAGCTTTCTTT
len: 16
j_gene: TRBJ1-1
d_gene: .
v_gene: TRBV28
abundance: .

CDR3aa: CSVNSGGVTDTQYF
CDR3nt: TGCAGCGTAAATAGCGGGGGGGTCACAGATACGCAGTATTTT
len: 14
j_gene: TRBJ2-3
d_gene: TRBD2
v_gene: TRBV29-1
abundance: .

CDR3aa: CASSLLAEQETQYF
CDR3nt: TGTGCCAGCAGCTTACTGGCAGAACAAGAGACCCAGTACTTC
len: 14
j_gene: TRBJ2-5
d_gene: .
v_gene: TRBV13
abundance: .

CDR3aa: CASTYLTGELFF
CDR3nt: TGTGCCAGCACCTACCTCACCGGGGAGCTGTTTTTT
len: 12
j_gene: TRBJ2-2
d_gene: .
v_gene: TRBV2
abundance: .

CDR3aa: CASSLRTNTEAFF
CDR3nt: TGTGCCAGCAGCTTAAGGACGAACACTGAAGCTTTCTTT
len: 13
j_gene: TRBJ1-1
d_gene: .
v_gene: TRBV7-9
abundance: .

CDR3aa: CASSLTSGYNEQFF
CDR3nt: TGTGCCAGCAGCTTGACTAGCGGATACAATGAGCAGTTCTTC
len: 14
j_gene: TRBJ2-1
d_gene: TRBD2
v_gene: TRBV7-6
abundance: .

CDR3aa: CATRWSLGDGYTF
CDR3nt: TGTGCCACCCGGTGGTCGTTAGGGGATGGCTACACCTTC
len: 13
j_gene: TRBJ1-2
d_gene: .
v_gene: TRBV10-3
abundance: .

CDR3aa: CATSRDNQRGPYGYTF
CDR3nt: TGTGCCACCAGCAGAGATAATCAGAGGGGGCCCTATGGCTACACCTTC
len: 16
j_gene: TRBJ1-2
d_gene: TRBD1
v_gene: TRBV15
abundance: .

CDR3aa: CSAQQLAGFYEQYF
CDR3nt: TGCAGTGCTCAACAACTAGCGGGGTTCTACGAGCAGTACTTC
len: 14
j_gene: TRBJ2-7
d_gene: TRBD2
v_gene: TRBV20-1
abundance: .

CDR3aa: CASSFTFAGEDNEQFF
CDR3nt: TGTGCCAGCAGCTTCACGTTTGCGGGAGAGGACAATGAGCAGTTCTTC
len: 16
j_gene: TRBJ2-1
d_gene: TRBD2
v_gene: TRBV11-2
abundance: .

CDR3aa: CASSPQSQGSYEQYF
CDR3nt: TGTGCCAGCTCACCACAGTCACAGGGAAGCTACGAGCAGTACTTC
len: 15
j_gene: TRBJ2-7
d_gene: .
v_gene: TRBV18
abundance: few

CDR3aa: CASGRGRDRYGYTF
CDR3nt: TGTGCCAGCGGACGTGGACGGGACAGATATGGCTACACCTTC
len: 14
j_gene: TRBJ1-2
d_gene: TRBD1
v_gene: TRBV6-1
abundance: .

CDR3aa: CASSSVRGHEQYF
CDR3nt: TGTGCCAGCAGCTCGGTTAGGGGCCACGAGCAGTACTTC
len: 13
j_gene: TRBJ2-7
d_gene: .
v_gene: TRBV11-3
abundance: .

CDR3aa: CSVEEQGVMGDF
CDR3nt: TGCAGCGTTGAAGAGCAGGGTGTCATGGGCGATTTT
len: 12
j_gene: TRBJ2-3
d_gene: .
v_gene: TRBV29-1
abundance: .

CDR3aa: CASRRDRGGYEQYF
CDR3nt: TGTGCCAGCAGGCGTGACAGGGGAGGCTACGAGCAGTACTTC
len: 14
j_gene: TRBJ2-7
d_gene: TRBD1
v_gene: TRBV12-3/TRBV12-4
abundance: once

CDR3aa: CASSQEAGGSYNEQFF
CDR3nt: TGCGCCAGCAGCCAAGAGGCGGGGGGTTCCTACAATGAGCAGTTCTTC
len: 16
j_gene: TRBJ2-1
d_gene: TRBD2
v_gene: TRBV4-1
abundance: .

CDR3aa: CASSFSGYTF
CDR3nt: TGTGCCAGCAGCTTTTCTGGCTACACCTTC
len: 10
j_gene: TRBJ1-2
d_gene: .
v_gene: TRBV12-1
abundance: .

CDR3aa: CASSLLAGGLNNEQFF
CDR3nt: TGTGCCAGCAGCTTACTAGCGGGAGGGCTCAACAATGAGCAGTTCTTC
len: 16
j_gene: TRBJ2-1
d_gene: TRBD2
v_gene: TRBV11-2
abundance: once